These T cell receptor beta chains were read from a single sample in a study of blood T cell repertoires in COVID-19. Profiling relied on immunoSEQ multiplex PCR, and the TCRdb table lists in-frame clones only, not all of them. The sample lists around 63,000 clones; approximately 84% were seen once. The sequenced sample was peripheral blood. These TCRs come from a man between 60 and 75 years old with COVID-19, enrolled during active disease. Both conserved end residues are trimmed from each CDR3. Each record gives: V gene, CDR3 protein.

v_call: TRBV6-5; cdr3_aa: ASSSPDGVGTQY
v_call: TRBV6-5; cdr3_aa: ASSSISSNSPLH
v_call: TRBV10-1; cdr3_aa: ASRGTGGHGYT
v_call: TRBV11-2; cdr3_aa: ASSSYRGAQETQY
v_call: TRBV10-3; cdr3_aa: AISDRDTNYEQY
v_call: TRBV11-2; cdr3_aa: ASSLETSWSYNEQF
v_call: TRBV4-2; cdr3_aa: ASSQDWASGSYEQY
v_call: TRBV7-3; cdr3_aa: ASSLTGLLGGRARDTQY
v_call: TRBV10-2; cdr3_aa: ASSRGQQETQY
v_call: TRBV7-2; cdr3_aa: ASSLQQETQY
v_call: TRBV6-2/TRBV6-3; cdr3_aa: ASSLLAGRQETQY
v_call: TRBV29-1; cdr3_aa: SVEGGTGGYEKLF
v_call: TRBV2; cdr3_aa: ASSPSASGGNNEQF
v_call: TRBV3-1/TRBV3-2; cdr3_aa: ASSQVASEDTIY
v_call: TRBV2; cdr3_aa: ASRVSASGNTIY
v_call: TRBV5-1; cdr3_aa: ASRPGGQGALDTQY
v_call: TRBV11-2; cdr3_aa: ASSLEEDTEAF
v_call: TRBV5-1; cdr3_aa: ASSLQAGDDNEQF
v_call: TRBV7-9; cdr3_aa: ASSLAVSGEETQY
v_call: TRBV5-1; cdr3_aa: ASSFQTGADEQY
v_call: TRBV18; cdr3_aa: ASSPPFIGLVQETQY
v_call: TRBV3-1/TRBV3-2; cdr3_aa: ASSNPGYGYT
v_call: TRBV2; cdr3_aa: ASSPGQGVDEQF
v_call: TRBV5-1; cdr3_aa: ASSLEGQISEAF
v_call: TRBV7-9; cdr3_aa: ASSPWDSEVNTEAF
v_call: TRBV11-3; cdr3_aa: ASSPNSQETQY
v_call: TRBV28; cdr3_aa: ASSFWGPVNTEAF
v_call: TRBV7-9; cdr3_aa: ASSPRRGQNEKLF
v_call: TRBV6-1; cdr3_aa: ASSEETGGYGQY
v_call: TRBV13; cdr3_aa: ASSPSLREVGEQF
v_call: TRBV4-1; cdr3_aa: ASSQGWERPGRFYGYT
v_call: TRBV7-9; cdr3_aa: ASSFVVNQPQH
v_call: TRBV15; cdr3_aa: ATSRDPDRRGYT
v_call: TRBV18; cdr3_aa: ASSPGTSGSYEQY
v_call: TRBV3-1/TRBV3-2; cdr3_aa: ASSLRGQSYEQY
v_call: TRBV28; cdr3_aa: ASIGGGGADQPQH
v_call: TRBV5-1; cdr3_aa: ASSHRDRNTEAF
v_call: TRBV12-5; cdr3_aa: ASAPGGVGSSPLH
v_call: TRBV6-5; cdr3_aa: ASSHRGGSYNEQF
v_call: TRBV28; cdr3_aa: ASSSPTGTTNEKLF
v_call: TRBV4-2; cdr3_aa: ASSPREGANEQF
v_call: TRBV4-2; cdr3_aa: ASSQEVTGSSYNEQF